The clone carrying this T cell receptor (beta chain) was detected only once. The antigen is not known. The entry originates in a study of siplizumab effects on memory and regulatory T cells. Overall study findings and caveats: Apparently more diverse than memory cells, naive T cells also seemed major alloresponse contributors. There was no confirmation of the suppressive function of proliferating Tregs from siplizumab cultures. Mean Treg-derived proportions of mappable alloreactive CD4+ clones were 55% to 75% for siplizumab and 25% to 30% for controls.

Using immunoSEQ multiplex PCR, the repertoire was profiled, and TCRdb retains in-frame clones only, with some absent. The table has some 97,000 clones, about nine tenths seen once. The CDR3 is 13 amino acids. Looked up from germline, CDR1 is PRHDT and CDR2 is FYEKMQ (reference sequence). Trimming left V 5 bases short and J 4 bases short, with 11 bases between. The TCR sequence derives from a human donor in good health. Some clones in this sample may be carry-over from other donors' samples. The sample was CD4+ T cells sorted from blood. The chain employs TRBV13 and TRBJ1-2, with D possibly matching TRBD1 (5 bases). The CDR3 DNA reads TGTGCCAGCAGCAACGGCGGGGCCTATGGCTACACCTTC. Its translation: CASSNGGAYGYTF.